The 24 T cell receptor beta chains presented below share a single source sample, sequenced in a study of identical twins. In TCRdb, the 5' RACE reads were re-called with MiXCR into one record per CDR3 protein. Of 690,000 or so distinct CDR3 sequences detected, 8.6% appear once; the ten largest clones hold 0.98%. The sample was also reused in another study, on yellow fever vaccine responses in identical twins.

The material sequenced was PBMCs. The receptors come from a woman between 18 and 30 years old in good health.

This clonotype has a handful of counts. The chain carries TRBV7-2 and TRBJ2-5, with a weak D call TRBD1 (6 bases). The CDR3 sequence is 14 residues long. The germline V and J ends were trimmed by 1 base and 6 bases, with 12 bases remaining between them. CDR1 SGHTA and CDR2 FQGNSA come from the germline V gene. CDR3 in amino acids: CASSLGQEAKTQYF. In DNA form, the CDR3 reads TGTGCCAGCAGCTTAGGACAGGAGGCAAAGACCCAGTACTTC.

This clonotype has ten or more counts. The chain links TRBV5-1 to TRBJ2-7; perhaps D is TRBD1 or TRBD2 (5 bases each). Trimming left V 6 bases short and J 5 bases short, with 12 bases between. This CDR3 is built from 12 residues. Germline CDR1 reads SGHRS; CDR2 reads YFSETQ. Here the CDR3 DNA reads TGCGCCAGCACGATTCGGGGCGACGAGCAGTACTTC. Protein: CASTIRGDEQYF.

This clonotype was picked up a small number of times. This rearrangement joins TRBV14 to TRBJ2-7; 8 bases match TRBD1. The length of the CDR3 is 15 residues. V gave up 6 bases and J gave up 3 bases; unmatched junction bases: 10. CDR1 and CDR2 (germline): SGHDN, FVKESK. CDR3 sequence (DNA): TGTGCCAGCAGATTGACAGGGGCCCAACTCTACGAGCAGTACTTC. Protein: CASRLTGAQLYEQYF.

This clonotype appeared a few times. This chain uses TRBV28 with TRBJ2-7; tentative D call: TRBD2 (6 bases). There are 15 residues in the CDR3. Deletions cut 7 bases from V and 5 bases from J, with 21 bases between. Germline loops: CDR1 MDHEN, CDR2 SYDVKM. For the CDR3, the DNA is TGTGCCAGCATGCCCCCGCCCGGGAGAGGGGACGAGCAGTACTTC. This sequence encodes CASMPPPGRGDEQYF. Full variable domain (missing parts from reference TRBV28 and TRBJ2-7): DVKVTQSSRYLVKRTGEKVFLECVQDMDHENMFWYRQDPGLGLRLIYFSYDVKMKEKGDIPEGYSVSREKKERFSLILESASTNQTSMYLCASMPPPGRGDEQYFGPGTRLTVT.

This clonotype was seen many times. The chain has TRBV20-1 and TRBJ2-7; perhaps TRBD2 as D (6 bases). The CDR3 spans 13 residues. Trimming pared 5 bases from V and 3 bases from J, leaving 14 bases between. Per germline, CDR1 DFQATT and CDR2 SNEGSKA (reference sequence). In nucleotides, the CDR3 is TGCAGTGCTCCATCCGGGAGAGGCTACGAGCAGTACTTC. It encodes CSAPSGRGYEQYF.

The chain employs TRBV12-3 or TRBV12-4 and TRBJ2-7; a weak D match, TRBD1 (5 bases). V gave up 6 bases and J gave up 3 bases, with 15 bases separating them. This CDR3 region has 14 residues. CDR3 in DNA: TGTGCCAGCAGATACAACGCAGGGAACTACGAGCAGTACTTC. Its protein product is CASRYNAGNYEQYF.

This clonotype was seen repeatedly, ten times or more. This CDR3 is CASSLDYPNSPLHF. The CDR3 DNA sequence: TGTGCCAGCAGCTTGGACTATCCCAATTCACCCCTCCACTTT. V is TRBV7-9 and J is TRBJ1-6, with unresolved D. The CDR3 runs 14 residues. V lost 3 bases and J lost 7, with 10 bases in between. From germline, CDR1 is SEHNR and CDR2 FQNEAQ (reference sequence). Based on the CDR3 plus reference TRBV7-9 and TRBJ1-6, the full variable domain is DTGVSQNPRHKITKRGQNVTFRCDPISEHNRLYWYRQTLGQGPEFLTYFQNEAQLEKSRLLSDRFSAERPKGSFSTLEIQRTEQGDSAMYLCASSLDYPNSPLHFGNGTRLTVT.

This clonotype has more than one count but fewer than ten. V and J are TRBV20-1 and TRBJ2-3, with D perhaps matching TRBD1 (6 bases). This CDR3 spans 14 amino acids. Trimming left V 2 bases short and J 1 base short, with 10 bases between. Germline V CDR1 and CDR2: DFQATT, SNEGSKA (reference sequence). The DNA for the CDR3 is TGCAGTGCTAGATCCCCAGGGGGCACAGATACGCAGTATTTT. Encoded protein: CSARSPGGTDTQYF.

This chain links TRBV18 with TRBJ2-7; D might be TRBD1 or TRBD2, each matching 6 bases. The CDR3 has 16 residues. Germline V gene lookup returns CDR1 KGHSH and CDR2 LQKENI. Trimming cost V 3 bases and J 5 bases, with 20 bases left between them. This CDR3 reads CASSPPTPGAHHEQYF. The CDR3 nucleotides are TGTGCCAGCTCACCGCCTACTCCGGGGGCGCATCACGAGCAGTACTTC.

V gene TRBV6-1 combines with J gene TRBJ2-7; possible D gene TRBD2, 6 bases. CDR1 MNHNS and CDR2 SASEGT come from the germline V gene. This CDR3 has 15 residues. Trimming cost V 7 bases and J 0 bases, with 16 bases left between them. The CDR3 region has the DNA TGTGCCAGCACCCCCCCGGGAGTCGGCTCCTACGAGCAGTACTTC. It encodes CASTPPGVGSYEQYF.

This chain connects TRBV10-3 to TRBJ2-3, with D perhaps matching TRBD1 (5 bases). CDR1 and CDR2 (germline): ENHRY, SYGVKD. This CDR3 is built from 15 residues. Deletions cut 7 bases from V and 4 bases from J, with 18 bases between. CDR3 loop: CAIMKSQVPADTQYF. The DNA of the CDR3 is TGTGCCATCATGAAGTCACAGGTCCCCGCAGATACGCAGTATTTT.

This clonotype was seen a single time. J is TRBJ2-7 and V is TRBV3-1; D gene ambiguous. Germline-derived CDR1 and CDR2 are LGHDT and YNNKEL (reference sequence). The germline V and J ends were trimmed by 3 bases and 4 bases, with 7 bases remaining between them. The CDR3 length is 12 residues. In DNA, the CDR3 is TGTGCCAGCAGCCACGAACCTTACGAGCAGTACTTC. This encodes CASSHEPYEQYF.

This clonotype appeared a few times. CDR3 residues: CASSYSKGTIVNYGYTF. The CDR3 nucleotides are TGTGCCAGCAGTTACTCGAAAGGGACAATAGTCAACTATGGCTACACCTTC. The chain recombines TRBV6-2 or TRBV6-3 with TRBJ1-2, with D possibly matching TRBD1 (6 bases). V was trimmed by 0 bases and J by 2 bases, leaving 16 bases between them. Germline CDR1 MNHEY, CDR2 SVGEGT. The length of the CDR3 is 17 residues.

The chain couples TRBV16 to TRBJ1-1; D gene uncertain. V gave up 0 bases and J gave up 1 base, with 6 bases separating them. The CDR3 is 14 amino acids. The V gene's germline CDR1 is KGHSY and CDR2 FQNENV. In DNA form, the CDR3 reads TGTGCCAGCAGCCAATCTTCCCCGAACACTGAAGCTTTCTTT. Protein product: CASSQSSPNTEAFF.

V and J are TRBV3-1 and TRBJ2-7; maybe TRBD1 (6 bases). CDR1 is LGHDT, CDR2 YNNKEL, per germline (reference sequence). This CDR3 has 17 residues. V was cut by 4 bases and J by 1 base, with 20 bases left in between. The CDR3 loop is CASSPRIYRDSSYEQYF. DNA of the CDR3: TGTGCCAGCAGCCCAAGAATCTACAGGGATTCTTCCTACGAGCAGTACTTC.

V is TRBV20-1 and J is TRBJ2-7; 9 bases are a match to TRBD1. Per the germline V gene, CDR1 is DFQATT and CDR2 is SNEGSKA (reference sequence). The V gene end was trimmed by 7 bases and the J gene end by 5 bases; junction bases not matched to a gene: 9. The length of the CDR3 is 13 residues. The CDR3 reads CSEQGALTHEQYF. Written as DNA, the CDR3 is TGCAGTGAACAGGGGGCGTTGACTCACGAGCAGTACTTC.

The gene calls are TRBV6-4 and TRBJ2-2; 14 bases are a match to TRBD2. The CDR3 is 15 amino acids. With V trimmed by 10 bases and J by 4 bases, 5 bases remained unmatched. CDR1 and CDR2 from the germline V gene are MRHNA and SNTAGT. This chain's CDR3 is CATRGLAGGTGELFF. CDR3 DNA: TGTGCCACCAGAGGACTAGCGGGGGGCACCGGGGAGCTGTTTTTT.

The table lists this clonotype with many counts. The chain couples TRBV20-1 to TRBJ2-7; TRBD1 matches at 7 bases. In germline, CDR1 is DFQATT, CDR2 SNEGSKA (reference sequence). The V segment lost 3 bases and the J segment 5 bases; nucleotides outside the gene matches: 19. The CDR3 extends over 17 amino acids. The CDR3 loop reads CSASPPMSRDSSNEQYF. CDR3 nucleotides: TGCAGTGCTAGCCCTCCTATGTCCCGGGACAGCAGTAACGAGCAGTACTTC.

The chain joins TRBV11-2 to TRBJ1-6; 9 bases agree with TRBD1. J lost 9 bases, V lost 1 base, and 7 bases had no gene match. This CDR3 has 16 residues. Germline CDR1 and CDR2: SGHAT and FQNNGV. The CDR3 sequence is CASSLGPGTGLSPLHF. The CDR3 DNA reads TGTGCCAGCAGCTTAGGTCCCGGGACAGGGCTTTCACCCCTCCACTTT.

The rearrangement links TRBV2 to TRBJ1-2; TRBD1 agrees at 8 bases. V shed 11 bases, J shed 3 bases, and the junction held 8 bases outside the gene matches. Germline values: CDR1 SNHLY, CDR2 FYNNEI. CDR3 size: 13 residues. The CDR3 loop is CAGIQGEDYGYTF. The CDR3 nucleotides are TGTGCCGGAATACAGGGGGAAGACTATGGCTACACCTTC.

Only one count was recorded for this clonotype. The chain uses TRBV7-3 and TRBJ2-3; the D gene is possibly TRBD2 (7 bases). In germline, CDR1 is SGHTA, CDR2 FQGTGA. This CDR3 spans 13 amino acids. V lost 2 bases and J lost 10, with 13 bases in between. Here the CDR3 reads CASSLQRDIPQYF. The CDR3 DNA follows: TGTGCCAGCAGCTTACAGCGGGACATACCGCAGTATTTT.

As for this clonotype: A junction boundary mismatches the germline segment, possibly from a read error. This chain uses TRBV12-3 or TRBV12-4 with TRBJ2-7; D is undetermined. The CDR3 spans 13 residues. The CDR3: CARSLGWVLEQYF. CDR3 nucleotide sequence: TGTGCCAGAAGTTTAGGATGGGTTCTGGAGCAGTACTTC.

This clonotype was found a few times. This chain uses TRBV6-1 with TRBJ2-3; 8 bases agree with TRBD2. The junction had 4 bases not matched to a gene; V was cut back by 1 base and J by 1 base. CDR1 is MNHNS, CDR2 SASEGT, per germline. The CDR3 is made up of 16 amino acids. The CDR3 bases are TGTGCCAGCAGTGAAGTTGCAGCGGGGGGCACAGATACGCAGTATTTT. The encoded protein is CASSEVAAGGTDTQYF.

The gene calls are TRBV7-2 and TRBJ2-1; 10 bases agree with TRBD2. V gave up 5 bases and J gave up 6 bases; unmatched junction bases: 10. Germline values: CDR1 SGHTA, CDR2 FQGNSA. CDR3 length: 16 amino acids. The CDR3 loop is CASSPTSSGRTNEQFF. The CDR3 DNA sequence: TGTGCCAGCAGCCCTACCTCTAGCGGGAGAACCAATGAGCAGTTCTTC.